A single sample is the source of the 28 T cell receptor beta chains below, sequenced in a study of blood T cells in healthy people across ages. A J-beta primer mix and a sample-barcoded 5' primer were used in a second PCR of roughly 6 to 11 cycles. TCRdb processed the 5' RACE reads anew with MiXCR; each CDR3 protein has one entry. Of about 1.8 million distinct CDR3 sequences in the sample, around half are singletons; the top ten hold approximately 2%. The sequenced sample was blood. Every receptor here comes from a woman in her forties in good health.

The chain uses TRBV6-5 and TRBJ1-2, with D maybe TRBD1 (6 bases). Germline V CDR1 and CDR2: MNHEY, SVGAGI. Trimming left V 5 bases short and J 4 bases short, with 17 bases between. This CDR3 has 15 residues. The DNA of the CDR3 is TGTGCCAGCAGTAGGACAGAATGGGCAATCTATGGCTACACCTTC. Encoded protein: CASSRTEWAIYGYTF.

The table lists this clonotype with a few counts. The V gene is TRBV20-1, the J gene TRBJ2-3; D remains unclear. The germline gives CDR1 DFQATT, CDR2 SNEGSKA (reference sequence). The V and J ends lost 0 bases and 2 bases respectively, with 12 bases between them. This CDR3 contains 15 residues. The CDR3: CSARDRKIPTDTQYF. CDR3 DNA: TGCAGTGCTAGAGATCGGAAAATCCCCACAGATACGCAGTATTTT.

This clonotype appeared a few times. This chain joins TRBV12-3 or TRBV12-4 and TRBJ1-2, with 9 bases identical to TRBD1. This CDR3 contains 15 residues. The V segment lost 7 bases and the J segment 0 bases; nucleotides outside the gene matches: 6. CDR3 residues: CASTLGTGSNYGYTF. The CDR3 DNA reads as TGTGCCAGCACCCTAGGGACAGGGTCTAACTATGGCTACACCTTC.

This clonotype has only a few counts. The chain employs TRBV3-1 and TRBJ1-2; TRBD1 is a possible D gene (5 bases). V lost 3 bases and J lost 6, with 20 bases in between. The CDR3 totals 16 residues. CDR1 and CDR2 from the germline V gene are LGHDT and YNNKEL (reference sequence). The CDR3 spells CASSHQHQQAGNGYTF. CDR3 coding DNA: TGTGCCAGCAGCCATCAACATCAGCAGGCAGGGAATGGCTACACCTTC.

The CDR3 is CASSLMGEDTQYF. CDR3 coding DNA: TGCGCCAGCAGCTTAATGGGGGAAGATACGCAGTATTTT. The J gene is TRBJ2-3, the V gene TRBV5-1, with D perhaps TRBD1 or TRBD2 (5 bases each). Germline CDR1 and CDR2: SGHRS and YFSETQ. V gave up 2 bases and J gave up 5 bases, with 9 bases separating them. The CDR3 is 13 residues long. Based on the CDR3 plus reference TRBV5-1 and TRBJ2-3, the full variable domain is KAGVTQTPRYLIKTRGQQVTLSCSPISGHRSVSWYQQTPGQGLQFLFEYFSETQRNKGNFPGRFSGRQFSNSRSEMNVSTLELGDSALYLCASSLMGEDTQYFGPGTRLTVL.

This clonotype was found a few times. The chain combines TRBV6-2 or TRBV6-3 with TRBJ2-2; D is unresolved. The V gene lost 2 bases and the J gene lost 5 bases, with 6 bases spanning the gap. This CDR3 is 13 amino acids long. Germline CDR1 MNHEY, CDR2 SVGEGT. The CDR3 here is CASSYGWTGELFF. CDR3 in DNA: TGTGCCAGCAGTTACGGGTGGACCGGGGAGCTGTTTTTT.

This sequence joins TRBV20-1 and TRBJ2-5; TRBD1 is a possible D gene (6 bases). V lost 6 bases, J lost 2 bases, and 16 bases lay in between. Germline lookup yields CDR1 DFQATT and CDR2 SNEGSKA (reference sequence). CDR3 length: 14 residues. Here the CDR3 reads CSARRTGRQETQYF. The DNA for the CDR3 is TGCAGTGCACGCCGCACAGGGCGTCAAGAGACCCAGTACTTC.

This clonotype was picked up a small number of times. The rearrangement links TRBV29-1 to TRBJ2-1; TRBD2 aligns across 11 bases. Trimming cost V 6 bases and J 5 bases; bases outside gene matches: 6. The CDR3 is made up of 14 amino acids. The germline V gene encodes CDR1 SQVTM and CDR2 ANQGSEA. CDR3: CSVLAGGTNNEQFF. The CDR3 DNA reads TGCAGCGTCTTAGCGGGGGGGACTAACAATGAGCAGTTCTTC.

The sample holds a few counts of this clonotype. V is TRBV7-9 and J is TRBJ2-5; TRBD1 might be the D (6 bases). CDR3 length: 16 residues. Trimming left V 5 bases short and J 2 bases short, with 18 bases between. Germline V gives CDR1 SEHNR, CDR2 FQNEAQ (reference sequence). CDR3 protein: CASSHPTGAAQETQYF. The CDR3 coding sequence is TGTGCCAGCAGCCACCCGACAGGCGCCGCACAAGAGACCCAGTACTTC.

CDR3 region: CASRSGGNAYNEQFF. Here the CDR3 DNA reads TGTGCCAGCCGCTCGGGGGGAAATGCTTACAATGAGCAGTTCTTC. This chain uses TRBV7-9 with TRBJ2-1; 7 positions agree with TRBD2. Trimming took 8 bases from V and 4 from J; bases not matched to a gene: 11. The CDR3 loop spans 15 amino acids. Germline values: CDR1 SEHNR, CDR2 FQNEAQ (reference sequence).

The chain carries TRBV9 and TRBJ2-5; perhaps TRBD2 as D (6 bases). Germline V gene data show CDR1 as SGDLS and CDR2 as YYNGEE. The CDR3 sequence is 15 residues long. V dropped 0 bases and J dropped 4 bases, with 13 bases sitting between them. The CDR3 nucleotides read TGTGCCAGCAGCGTAGCTGTTCGGGGAGGAGAGACCCAGTACTTC. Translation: CASSVAVRGGETQYF.

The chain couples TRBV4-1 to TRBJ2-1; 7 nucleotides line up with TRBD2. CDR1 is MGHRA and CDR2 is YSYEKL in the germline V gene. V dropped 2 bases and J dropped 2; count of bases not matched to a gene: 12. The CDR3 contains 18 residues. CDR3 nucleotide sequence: TGCGCCAGCAGCCAATACAAGAGCTGGGACTACCCCTACAATGAGCAGTTCTTC. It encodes CASSQYKSWDYPYNEQFF.

CDR3 sequence reads: CATSPRGTLGYTF. The CDR3 DNA sequence: TGTGCCACCAGTCCCCGAGGGACATTGGGCTACACCTTC. The rearrangement joins TRBV24-1 to TRBJ1-2, with D perhaps TRBD1 (6 bases). The CDR3 runs 13 residues. Trimming left V 6 bases short and J 8 bases short, with 15 bases between. Germline V gene data show CDR1 as KGHDR and CDR2 as SFDVKD.

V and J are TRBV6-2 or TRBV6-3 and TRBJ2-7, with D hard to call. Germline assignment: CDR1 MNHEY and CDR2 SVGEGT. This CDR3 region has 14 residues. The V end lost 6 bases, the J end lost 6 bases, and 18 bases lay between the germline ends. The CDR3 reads CASREAFRASEQYF. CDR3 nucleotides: TGTGCCAGCAGGGAAGCGTTTCGGGCATCCGAGCAGTACTTC.

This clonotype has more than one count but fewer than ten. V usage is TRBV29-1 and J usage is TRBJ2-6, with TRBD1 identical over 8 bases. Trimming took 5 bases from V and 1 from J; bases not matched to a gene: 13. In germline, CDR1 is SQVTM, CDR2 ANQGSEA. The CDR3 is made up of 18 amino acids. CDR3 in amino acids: CSVISKGQGASGANVLTF. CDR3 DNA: TGCAGCGTTATCTCCAAGGGGCAGGGGGCTTCTGGGGCCAACGTCCTGACTTTC.

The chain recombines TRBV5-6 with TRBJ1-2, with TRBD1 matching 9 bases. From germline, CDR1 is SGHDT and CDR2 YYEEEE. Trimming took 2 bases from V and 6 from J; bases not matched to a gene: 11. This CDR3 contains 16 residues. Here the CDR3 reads CASSFRDRGFGDGYTF. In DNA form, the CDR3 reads TGTGCCAGCAGCTTTCGAGACAGGGGGTTCGGTGATGGCTACACCTTC.

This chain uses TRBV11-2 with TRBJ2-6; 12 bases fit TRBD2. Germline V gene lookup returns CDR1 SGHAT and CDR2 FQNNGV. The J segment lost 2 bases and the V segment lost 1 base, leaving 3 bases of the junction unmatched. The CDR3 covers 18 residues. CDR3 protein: CASSLALAGGPGANVLTF. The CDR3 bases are TGTGCCAGCAGCTTAGCTCTAGCGGGGGGGCCTGGGGCCAACGTCCTGACTTTC.

This CDR3 reads CATSDRRTGGYGYTF. In DNA form, the CDR3 reads TGTGCCACCAGTGATCGTCGGACAGGGGGCTATGGCTACACCTTC. V usage is TRBV24-1 and J usage is TRBJ1-2; TRBD1 matches 10 bases. The CDR3 loop spans 15 amino acids. Germline loops: CDR1 KGHDR, CDR2 SFDVKD. The ends lost 3 bases at V and 4 bases at J; junction bases unmatched: 4.

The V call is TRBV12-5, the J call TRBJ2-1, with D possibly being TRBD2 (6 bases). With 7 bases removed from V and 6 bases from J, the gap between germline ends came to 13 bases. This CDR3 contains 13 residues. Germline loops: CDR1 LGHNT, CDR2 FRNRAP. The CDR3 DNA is TGTGCTAGTGCCGTGGGACTCCCCAATGAGCAGTTCTTC. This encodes CASAVGLPNEQFF.

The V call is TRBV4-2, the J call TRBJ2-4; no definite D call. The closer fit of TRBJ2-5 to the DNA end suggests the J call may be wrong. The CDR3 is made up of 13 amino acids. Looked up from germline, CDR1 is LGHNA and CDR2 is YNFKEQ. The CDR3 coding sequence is TGTGCCAGCAGCCAAGTTTTAAAAGAGACCCAGTACTTC. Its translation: CASSQVLKETQYF.

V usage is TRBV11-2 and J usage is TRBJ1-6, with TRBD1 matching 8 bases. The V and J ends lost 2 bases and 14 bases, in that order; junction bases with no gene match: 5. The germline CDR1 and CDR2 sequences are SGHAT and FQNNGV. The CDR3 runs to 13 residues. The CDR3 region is CASSLRTGRTLHF. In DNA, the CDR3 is TGTGCCAGCAGCTTAAGGACAGGGAGGACCCTCCACTTT.

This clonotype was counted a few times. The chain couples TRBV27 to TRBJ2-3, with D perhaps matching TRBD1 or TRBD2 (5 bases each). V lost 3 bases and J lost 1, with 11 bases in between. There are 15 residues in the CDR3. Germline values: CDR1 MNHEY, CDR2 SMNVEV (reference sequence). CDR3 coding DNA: TGTGCCAGCAGTTTCTCGGGACCTGGCACAGATACGCAGTATTTT. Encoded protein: CASSFSGPGTDTQYF.

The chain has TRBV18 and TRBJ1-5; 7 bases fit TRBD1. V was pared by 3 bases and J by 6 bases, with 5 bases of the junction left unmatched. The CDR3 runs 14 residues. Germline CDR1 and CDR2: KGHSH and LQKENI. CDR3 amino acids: CASSPDRAFQPQHF. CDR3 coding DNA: TGTGCCAGCTCACCTGACAGGGCATTTCAGCCCCAGCATTTT.

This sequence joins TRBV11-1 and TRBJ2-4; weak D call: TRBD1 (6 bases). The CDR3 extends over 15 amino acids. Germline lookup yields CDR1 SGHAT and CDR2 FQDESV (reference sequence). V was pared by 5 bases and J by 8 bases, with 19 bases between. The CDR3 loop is CASSLLQGRYDIQYF. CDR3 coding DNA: TGTGCCAGCAGCCTATTGCAGGGGCGTTATGACATTCAGTACTTC.

The CDR3 nucleotides are TGCGCCAGCCGAGGGGGGGTTCCTGAAGCTTTCTTT. Its translation is CASRGGVPEAFF. The chain couples TRBV5-1 to TRBJ1-1; perhaps TRBD1 as D (6 bases). CDR3 length: 12 amino acids. V was cut by 7 bases and J by 6 bases, with 13 bases left in between. Looked up from germline, CDR1 is SGHRS and CDR2 is YFSETQ.

The CDR3 coding sequence is TGTGCCAGCAGCCAAATTTCTAGCGGGGGAACGCAGTTCTTC. As protein: CASSQISSGGTQFF. This rearrangement joins TRBV3-1 to TRBJ2-1, with TRBD2 identical over 10 bases. This CDR3 is built from 14 residues. V trimming: 2 bases; J trimming: 12 bases; junction bases outside the gene matches: 7. The germline V gene encodes CDR1 LGHDT and CDR2 YNNKEL (reference sequence).

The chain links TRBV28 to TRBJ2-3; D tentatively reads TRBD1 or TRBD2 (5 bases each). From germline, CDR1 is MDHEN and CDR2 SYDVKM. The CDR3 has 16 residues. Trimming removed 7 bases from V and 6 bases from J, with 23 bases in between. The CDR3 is CASNPGAGTFTDTQYF. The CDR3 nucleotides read TGTGCCAGCAACCCCGGGGCCGGGACCTTCACGGATACGCAGTATTTT. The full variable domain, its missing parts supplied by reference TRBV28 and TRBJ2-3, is DVKVTQSSRYLVKRTGEKVFLECVQDMDHENMFWYRQDPGLGLRLIYFSYDVKMKEKGDIPEGYSVSREKKERFSLILESASTNQTSMYLCASNPGAGTFTDTQYFGPGTRLTVL.

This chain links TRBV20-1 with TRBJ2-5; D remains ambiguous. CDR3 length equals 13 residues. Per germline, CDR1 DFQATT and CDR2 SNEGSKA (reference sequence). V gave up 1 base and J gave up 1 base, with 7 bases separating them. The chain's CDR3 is CSARVGVQETQYF. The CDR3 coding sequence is TGCAGTGCTAGAGTCGGAGTCCAAGAGACCCAGTACTTC.